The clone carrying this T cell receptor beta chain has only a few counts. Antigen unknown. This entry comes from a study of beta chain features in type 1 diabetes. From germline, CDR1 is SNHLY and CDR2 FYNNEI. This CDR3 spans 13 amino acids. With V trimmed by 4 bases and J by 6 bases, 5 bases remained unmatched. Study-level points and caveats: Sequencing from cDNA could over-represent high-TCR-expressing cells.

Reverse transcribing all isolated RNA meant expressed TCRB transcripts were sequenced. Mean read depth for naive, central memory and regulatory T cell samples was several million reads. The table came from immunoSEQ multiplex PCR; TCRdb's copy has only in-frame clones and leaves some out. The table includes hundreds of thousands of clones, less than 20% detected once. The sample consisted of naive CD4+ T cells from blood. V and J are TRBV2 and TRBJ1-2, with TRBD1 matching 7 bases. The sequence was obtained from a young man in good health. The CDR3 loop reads CASSVQGRHGYTF. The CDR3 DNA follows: TGTGCCAGCAGTGTACAGGGGCGCCATGGCTACACCTTC.